Listed below are T cell receptor beta chains from one sample, sequenced in a study of T cell responses to AZD1222 COVID-19 vaccine. Only in-frame clones appear in the TCRdb table, and some are missing; sequencing was by immunoSEQ multiplex PCR. The table records 150,000 or so clones, around 93% of them present only once. The sequencing used peripheral blood, collected 28 days after the second AZD1222 dose. The receptors derive from an adult who received the AZD1222 COVID-19 vaccine. The CDR3 runs from the conserved cysteine through the conserved F or W. The D gene is left open where the match is weak. The listing skips clone size in some rows; elsewhere it reads once, few, many or a size class.

j_call	d_call	v_call	clone_size	cdr3_aa	cdr3_nt
TRBJ1-6	TRBD1	TRBV11-2	-	CASSFSGQNNSPLHF	TGTGCCAGCAGCTTCTCGGGACAGAATAATTCACCCCTCCACTTT
TRBJ1-2	-	TRBV6-1	-	CASSEDGGGGFDDGYTF	TGTGCCAGCAGTGAAGACGGGGGAGGGGGGTTTGATGATGGCTACACCTTC
TRBJ2-3	-	TRBV19	-	CASMKQDPSTDTQYF	TGTGCCAGTATGAAACAGGATCCTAGCACAGATACGCAGTATTTT
TRBJ2-7	TRBD1	TRBV6-7	once	CASSLIHTGGCPYEQYF	TGTGCCAGCAGTCTCATACATACAGGGGGGTGCCCCTACGAGCAGTACTTC
TRBJ1-3	-	TRBV7-2	-	CASSLEGRSSGNTIYF	TGTGCCAGCAGCTTAGAAGGTCGCAGCTCTGGAAACACCATATATTTT
TRBJ1-2	-	TRBV30	-	CAWSKGGVSYTF	TGTGCCTGGAGTAAGGGGGGTGTGAGCTACACCTTC
TRBJ1-3	-	TRBV6-5	-	CASSYTQGSAGNTIYF	TGTGCCAGCAGTTACACCCAGGGTAGCGCTGGAAACACCATATATTTT
TRBJ1-1	-	TRBV29-1	-	CSVEGQYQNTEAFF	TGCAGCGTTGAGGGGCAGTACCAGAACACTGAAGCTTTCTTT
TRBJ2-1	TRBD1	TRBV19	once	CASSTFTGGSEQFF	TGTGCCAGTAGTACCTTCACAGGGGGCTCGGAGCAGTTCTTC
TRBJ1-3	-	TRBV12-3/TRBV12-4	once	CASSSGSGNTIYF	TGTGCCAGCAGTTCAGGGTCTGGAAACACCATATATTTT
TRBJ2-7	-	TRBV20-1	-	CSARDTYEQYF	TGCAGTGCTAGAGACACCTACGAGCAGTACTTC
TRBJ1-4	-	TRBV7-9	few	CASSFSRDTLGKLFF	TGTGCCAGCAGCTTCTCCCGGGACACCCTGGGAAAACTGTTTTTT
TRBJ2-7	-	TRBV12-3/TRBV12-4	-	CASSFGFEQYF	TGTGCCAGCAGTTTTGGATTCGAGCAGTACTTC
TRBJ2-7	TRBD1	TRBV18	-	CASSPGQDNSYEQYF	TGTGCCAGCTCACCGGGACAGGACAACTCCTACGAGCAGTACTTC
TRBJ1-3	-	TRBV3-1/TRBV3-2	-	CASTQGHTIYF	TGTGCCAGCACCCAGGGTCACACCATATATTTT
TRBJ1-1	-	TRBV13	-	CASSSLRVTEAFF	TGTGCCAGCAGCTCCTTAAGGGTCACTGAAGCTTTCTTT
TRBJ2-5	TRBD2	TRBV7-9	-	CASSLVGSGGTSGPETQYF	TGTGCCAGCAGCTTAGTGGGTAGCGGGGGGACCAGCGGACCAGAGACCCAGTACTTC